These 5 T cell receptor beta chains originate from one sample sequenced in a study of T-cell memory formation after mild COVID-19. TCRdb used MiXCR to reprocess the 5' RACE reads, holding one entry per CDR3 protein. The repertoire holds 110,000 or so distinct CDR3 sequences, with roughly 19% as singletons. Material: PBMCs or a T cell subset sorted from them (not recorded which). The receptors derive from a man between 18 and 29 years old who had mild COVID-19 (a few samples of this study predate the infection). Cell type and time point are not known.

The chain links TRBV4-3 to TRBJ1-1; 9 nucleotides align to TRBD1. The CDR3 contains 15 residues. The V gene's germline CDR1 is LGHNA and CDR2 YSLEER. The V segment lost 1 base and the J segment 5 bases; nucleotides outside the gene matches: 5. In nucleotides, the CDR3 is TGCGCCAGCAGCCAAGTATGGACAGGGGCTACTGAAGCTTTCTTT. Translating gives CASSQVWTGATEAFF.

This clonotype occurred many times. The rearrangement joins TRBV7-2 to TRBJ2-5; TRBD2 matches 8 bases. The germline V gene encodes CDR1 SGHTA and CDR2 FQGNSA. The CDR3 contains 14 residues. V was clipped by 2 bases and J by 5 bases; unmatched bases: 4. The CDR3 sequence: CASSLSPGGETQYF. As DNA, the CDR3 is TGTGCCAGCAGCTTAAGCCCGGGAGGGGAGACCCAGTACTTC.

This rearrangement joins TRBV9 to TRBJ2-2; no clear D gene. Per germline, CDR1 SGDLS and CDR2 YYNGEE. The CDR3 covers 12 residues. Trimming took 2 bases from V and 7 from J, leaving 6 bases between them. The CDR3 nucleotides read TGTGCCAGCAGCGTCGGCGTCGGGGAGCTGTTTTTT. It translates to CASSVGVGELFF.

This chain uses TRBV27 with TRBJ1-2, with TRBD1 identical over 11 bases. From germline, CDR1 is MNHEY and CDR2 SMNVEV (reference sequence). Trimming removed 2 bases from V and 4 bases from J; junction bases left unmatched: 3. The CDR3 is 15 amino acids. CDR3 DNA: TGTGCCAGCAGTTTAGGACAGGGGGCGATCTATGGCTACACCTTC. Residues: CASSLGQGAIYGYTF.

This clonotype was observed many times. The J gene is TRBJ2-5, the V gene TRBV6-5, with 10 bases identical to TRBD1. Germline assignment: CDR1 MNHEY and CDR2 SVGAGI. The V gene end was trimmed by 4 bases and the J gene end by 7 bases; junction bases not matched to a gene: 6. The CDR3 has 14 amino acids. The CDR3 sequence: CASSLGTGEGTQYF. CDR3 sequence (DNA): TGTGCCAGCAGTTTGGGGACAGGGGAAGGGACCCAGTACTTC.